This T cell receptor (beta chain) was recorded in a study of blood T cells in healthy people across ages. Study summary: T cells yielded about one barcoded beta molecule per two cells through template switching. Study results and limitations: The authors considered diversity estimates from one million T cells to be underestimates. Whereas aged donors had fewer naive CD4+ cells, long-lived donors had more of them and higher diversity.

The CDR3 is 12 residues long. Germline V gene sequence: CDR1 MDHEN, CDR2 SYDVKM. This clonotype occurred a few times. The antigen is not known. PCR was performed a second time for about 7 to 11 cycles using a sample-barcoded 5' primer and a J-beta primer mix. TCRdb called the 5' RACE reads again in MiXCR, with one record for every CDR3 protein. This sample has about 580,000 distinct CDR3 sequences; 47% occur once, and the top ten carry approximately 25%. Total RNA extraction produced at least 5.5 micrograms (per sample) for the study. Sequencing used blood. This rearrangement joins TRBV28 to TRBJ1-2, with 11 positions matching TRBD1. This TCR was sampled from an elderly man in good health. The CDR3 sequence is CASGQGVHGYTF. CDR3 in DNA: TGTGCTTCGGGACAGGGGGTCCATGGCTACACCTTC.